The 17 T cell receptor beta chains presented below share a single source sample, sequenced in a study of T cells after posttransplantation cyclophosphamide. Profiling relied on immunoSEQ multiplex PCR, and the TCRdb table lists in-frame clones only, not all of them. The specimen gives about 12,000 clones without singletons; the ten biggest hold roughly a quarter. Treatment was busulfan-fludarabine conditioning, a marrow graft, and cyclophosphamide on days +3 and +4. Here the sequenced sample was PBMCs, taken after allogeneic stem cell transplant with posttransplant cyclophosphamide. Receptor source: a female patient aged 40 to 55 who received an allogeneic stem cell transplant from an unrelated donor, was CMV-positive, and had acute GVHD only. Some T cells could come from the graft donor.

This clone was detected ten times or more. The rearrangement links TRBV6-1 to TRBJ1-3; the D is unclear. Germline CDR1 reads MNHNS; CDR2 reads SASEGT. This CDR3 is built from 14 residues. Trimming stripped 2 bases from V and 3 bases from J, with 8 bases between. In DNA form, the CDR3 reads TGTGCCAGCAGTGAACAGATCCTTGGAAACACCATATATTTT. It specifies CASSEQILGNTIYF.

This clone came up many times. The gene calls are TRBV10-3 and TRBJ1-5, with TRBD1 identical over 7 bases. The J segment lost 3 bases and the V segment lost 5 bases, leaving 1 base of the junction unmatched. The CDR3 runs 13 residues. Germline V CDR1 and CDR2: ENHRY, SYGVKD. The CDR3: CAISTGVNQPQHF. The CDR3 DNA reads as TGTGCCATCAGTACAGGGGTCAATCAGCCCCAGCATTTT.

This clone was observed many times. The chain joins TRBV29-1 to TRBJ1-1; TRBD1 is a possible D gene (5 bases). V lost 7 bases to trimming and J lost 1 base, with 13 bases between them. Germline values: CDR1 SQVTM, CDR2 ANQGSEA. The CDR3 consists of 13 residues. CDR3 region: CSATFGGNTEAFF. The CDR3 coding sequence is TGCAGCGCCACGTTCGGGGGGAACACTGAAGCTTTCTTT.

The V gene is TRBV27, the J gene TRBJ1-1; TRBD1 matches 7 bases. V lost 3 bases to trimming and J lost 5 bases; unmatched junction nucleotides: 6. Per germline, CDR1 MNHEY and CDR2 SMNVEV (reference sequence). The CDR3 extends over 14 amino acids. CDR3 sequence: CASSFGDSTTEAFF. DNA of the CDR3: TGTGCCAGCAGTTTTGGGGACAGTACAACTGAAGCTTTCTTT.

This clone has more than one count but fewer than ten. V usage is TRBV9 and J usage is TRBJ1-2; a possible D gene is TRBD1 (6 bases). V dropped 3 bases and J dropped 1 base, with 16 bases sitting between them. The V gene's germline CDR1 is SGDLS and CDR2 YYNGEE. The CDR3 has 16 residues. The CDR3 region is CASSETPVRGNYGYTF. In DNA form, the CDR3 reads TGTGCCAGCAGCGAGACCCCAGTCAGGGGTAACTATGGCTACACCTTC.

This sequence joins TRBV9 and TRBJ2-3; 12 positions match TRBD2. The CDR3 covers 16 residues. The germline CDR1 and CDR2 sequences are SGDLS and YYNGEE. Losses at the gene ends were 2 bases for V and 2 bases for J; bases not matched to a gene: 3. Written as DNA, the CDR3 is TGTGCCAGCAGCGTCGGACTAGCGGGGAACACAGATACGCAGTATTTT. It yields the protein CASSVGLAGNTDTQYF.

This clone was observed a handful of times. CDR3 residues: CASSVATAGGHEQFF. As DNA, the CDR3 is TGTGCCAGCAGCGTAGCTACGGCGGGAGGGCATGAGCAGTTCTTC. V and J are TRBV9 and TRBJ2-1; 9 bases are shared with TRBD2. The CDR3 loop spans 15 amino acids. CDR1 is SGDLS and CDR2 is YYNGEE in the germline V gene. V lost 0 bases, J lost 8 bases, and 6 bases stayed unmatched.

This clone was counted ten times or more. The chain has TRBV9 and TRBJ2-6; TRBD2 aligns across 11 bases. This CDR3 region has 15 residues. CDR1 SGDLS and CDR2 YYNGEE come from the germline V gene. Losses at the gene ends were 8 bases for V and 3 bases for J; bases not matched to a gene: 4. Here the CDR3 DNA reads TGTGCCAGGGGTAGCGGGGGGGGTGGGGCCAACGTCCTGACTTTC. Its protein is CARGSGGGGANVLTF. The whole variable domain, filled in from reference TRBV9 and TRBJ2-6, reads DSGVTQTPKHLITATGQRVTLRCSPRSGDLSVYWYQQSLDQGLQFLIQYYNGEERAKGNILERFSAQQFPDLHSELNLSSLELGDSALYFCARGSGGGGANVLTFGAGSRLTVL.

This clone appeared many times. The chain combines TRBV5-8 with TRBJ1-2, with 7 bases lining up with TRBD1. Germline V CDR1 and CDR2: SGHTS, YDEGEE. V lost 5 bases to trimming and J lost 3 bases; unmatched junction nucleotides: 4. The CDR3 loop spans 13 amino acids. CDR3 amino acids: CASRLRGDYGYTF. The DNA for the CDR3 is TGTGCCAGCAGACTCAGGGGGGACTATGGCTACACCTTC. Using reference TRBV5-8 and TRBJ1-2 for the parts outside the CDR3, the full variable domain is EAGVTQSPTHLIKTRGQQATLRCSPISGHTSVYWYQQALGLGLQFLLWYDEGEERNRGNFPPRFSGRQFPNYSSELNVNALELEDSALYLCASRLRGDYGYTFGSGTRLTVV.

This clone was detected ten times or more. The J gene is TRBJ1-5, the V gene TRBV30; 9 bases map to TRBD1. V shed 5 bases and J 6 bases; nucleotides not matched to a gene: 14. The CDR3 covers 16 residues. Germline lookup yields CDR1 GTSNPN and CDR2 SVGIG (reference sequence). CDR3 in DNA: TGTGCCTGGTCTAAACCGCGGGACAGGGATGGTCAGCCCCAGCATTTT. Its protein product is CAWSKPRDRDGQPQHF.

The table lists this clone with many counts. The CDR3 DNA is TGCGCCAGCAGCTTTCGACAGGGATATTATTCTGAAGCTTTCTTT. The encoded protein is CASSFRQGYYSEAFF. This chain connects TRBV5-1 to TRBJ1-1, with 7 nucleotides matching TRBD1. Germline values: CDR1 SGHRS, CDR2 YFSETQ. The CDR3 spans 15 residues. With 2 bases clipped from V and 6 bases from J, the junction kept 10 bases outside the gene matches.

In its sample, this clone was seen a few times. Just one base apart from a much larger clone, this may be a read error. This chain uses TRBV6-1 with TRBJ1-4; D unresolved. The CDR3 loop spans 14 amino acids. Germline V gene lookup returns CDR1 MNHNS and CDR2 SASEGT. CDR3 region: CASSEADRGEKLSF. CDR3 in DNA: TGTGCCAGCAGTGAGGCTGATCGCGGTGAAAAACTGTCTTTT.

This clone was counted between two and nine times. The chain links TRBV5-4 to TRBJ1-6; D is perhaps TRBD1 (5 bases). The CDR3 runs to 17 residues. Germline values: CDR1 SGHNT, CDR2 YYREEE (reference sequence). V was pared by 4 bases and J by 9 bases, with 23 bases between. CDR3 residues: CASSEHDGQGSRSPLHF. The CDR3 DNA is TGTGCCAGCAGCGAACATGATGGGCAGGGAAGTCGTTCACCCCTCCACTTT.

With regard to this clone: The same CDR3 also results from other DNA sequences found in this sample. The rearrangement joins TRBV2 to TRBJ1-2; 8 bases map to TRBD1. Losses at the gene ends were 8 bases for V and 8 bases for J; bases not matched to a gene: 16. Per germline, CDR1 SNHLY and CDR2 FYNNEI. The CDR3 runs 15 residues. The CDR3 sequence: CASAKGTGGGGGYTF. For the CDR3, the DNA is TGTGCCAGCGCTAAAGGGACAGGTGGGGGGGGCGGCTACACCTTC.

This clone was seen repeatedly, ten times or more. The chain recombines TRBV6-6 with TRBJ1-5; D unresolved. CDR1 MNHNY and CDR2 SVGAGI come from the germline V gene (reference sequence). Deletions cut 5 bases from V and 2 bases from J, with 4 bases between. The CDR3 spans 12 residues. The CDR3 region is CASSSGNQPQHF. The CDR3 nucleotides are TGTGCCAGCAGTAGCGGCAATCAGCCCCAGCATTTT.

In this sample, this clone turned up many times. The chain joins TRBV2 to TRBJ1-4; 9 nucleotides match TRBD1. CDR1 and CDR2 from the germline V gene are SNHLY and FYNNEI. The CDR3 covers 14 residues. Germline trimming cut 6 bases from V and 8 bases from J; bases unmatched to any gene: 7. CDR3 amino acids: CASRAGTGWEKLFF. The CDR3, as DNA: TGTGCCAGCAGGGCCGGGACAGGGTGGGAAAAACTGTTTTTT.

This clone was seen ten or more times. The chain couples TRBV7-9 to TRBJ2-2; 7 nucleotides agree with TRBD1. CDR1 is SEHNR, CDR2 FQNEAQ, per germline (reference sequence). CDR3 length: 15 amino acids. V shed 6 bases, J shed 7 bases, and the junction held 11 bases outside the gene matches. The CDR3 DNA is TGTGCCAGCAGTCTCGGGACAGCAGGTTACGGGGAGCTGTTTTTT. This codes for CASSLGTAGYGELFF.